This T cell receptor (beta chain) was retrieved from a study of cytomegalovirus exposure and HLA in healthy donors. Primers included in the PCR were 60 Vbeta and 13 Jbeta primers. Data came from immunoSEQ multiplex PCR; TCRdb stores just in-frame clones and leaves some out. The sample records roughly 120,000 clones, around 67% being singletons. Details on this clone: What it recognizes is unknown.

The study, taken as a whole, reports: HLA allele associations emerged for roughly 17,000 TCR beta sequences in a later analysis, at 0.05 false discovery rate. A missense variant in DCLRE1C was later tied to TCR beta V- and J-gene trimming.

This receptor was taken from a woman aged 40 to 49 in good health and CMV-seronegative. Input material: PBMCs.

The CDR3 DNA reads as TGTGCCAGCAGCCAACCTGGACAGGGAGGACGAGATGGCTACACCTTC. It is translated as CASSQPGQGGRDGYTF. The genes are TRBV4-2 and TRBJ1-2, with 8 bases aligning to TRBD1. The CDR3 extends over 16 amino acids. V shed 2 bases and J 6 bases; nucleotides not matched to a gene: 11. The germline CDR1 and CDR2 sequences are LGHNA and YNFKEQ.